Presented here are 31 T cell receptor beta chains from one specimen sequenced in a study of T cell changes during pregnancy in multiple sclerosis. Assay used: immunoSEQ multiplex PCR; TCRdb lists only in-frame clones, some missing. The table shows some 22,000 clones, with approximately 81% occurring only once. Sample: CD8+ T cells from peripheral blood mononuclear cells, taken before pregnancy. The receptors shown here come from a female donor with multiple sclerosis, enrolled in a pregnancy study.

V and J are TRBV7-8 and TRBJ2-3; D ambiguous. The length of the CDR3 is 11 residues. V was cut by 11 bases and J by 5 bases, with 11 bases left in between. Germline V gene sequence: CDR1 SGHVS, CDR2 FQNEAQ. CDR3 region: CADIRQDTQYF. The CDR3 DNA reads TGTGCCGACATAAGGCAAGATACGCAGTATTTT.

This chain uses TRBV4-3 with TRBJ2-7; no definite D call. Trimming took off 1 base at V and 2 bases at J, with 12 bases between the two ends. The CDR3 spans 15 residues. CDR1 and CDR2 (germline): LGHNA, YSLEER. The CDR3 region is CASSQGLSVTYEQYF. The CDR3 nucleotides read TGCGCCAGCAGCCAAGGTTTATCGGTGACCTACGAGCAGTACTTC.

The sample holds one count of this clone. The genes are TRBV18 and TRBJ2-7; possibly TRBD1 for D (6 bases). CDR3 length: 15 amino acids. CDR1 is KGHSH and CDR2 is LQKENI in the germline V gene. Trimming took 1 base from V and 6 from J, leaving 16 bases between them. CDR3: CASSPLIQGEGEQYF. CDR3 DNA: TGTGCCAGCTCACCACTAATACAGGGAGAGGGCGAGCAGTACTTC.

The J gene is TRBJ1-2, the V gene TRBV25-1; D is possibly TRBD1 (6 bases). Trimming stripped 4 bases from V and 0 bases from J, with 18 bases between. This CDR3 contains 17 residues. The V gene's germline CDR1 is MGHDK and CDR2 SYGVNS. DNA of the CDR3: TGTGCCAGCAGTGGGGGGGGCTCCTCGACAGCTAACTATGGCTACACCTTC. Protein: CASSGGGSSTANYGYTF.

This chain connects TRBV6-1 to TRBJ2-1; TRBD2 matches at 10 bases. Germline loops: CDR1 MNHNS, CDR2 SASEGT. The CDR3 spans 15 residues. The V segment lost 6 bases and the J segment 7 bases; nucleotides outside the gene matches: 9. Here the CDR3 DNA reads TGTGCCAGCAGCGATCTAGCGGGAGTAGCGAATGAGCAGTTCTTC. Protein sequence: CASSDLAGVANEQFF.

The CDR3 DNA reads as TGCGCCAGCAGCCTAAACAGGGGAAGGGCTGAAGCTTTCTTT. It specifies CASSLNRGRAEAFF. The chain employs TRBV4-1 and TRBJ1-1, with 7 bases aligning to TRBD1. CDR3 size: 14 residues. The germline gives CDR1 MGHRA, CDR2 YSYEKL. V was clipped by 4 bases and J by 6 bases; unmatched bases: 8.

This chain links TRBV29-1 with TRBJ2-3, with D maybe TRBD1 (5 bases). Trimming took 0 bases from V and 0 from J, leaving 13 bases between them. This CDR3 region has 16 residues. In germline, CDR1 is SQVTM, CDR2 ANQGSEA. The CDR3 DNA reads TGCAGCGTTGAAGATCCCCAGGGAAAAAGCACAGATACGCAGTATTTT. It is translated as CSVEDPQGKSTDTQYF.

This clone has more than one count but fewer than ten. The chain employs TRBV18 and TRBJ2-1; TRBD2 aligns across 9 bases. This CDR3 is 16 amino acids long. With 5 bases clipped from V and 5 bases from J, the junction kept 10 bases outside the gene matches. Germline assignment: CDR1 KGHSH and CDR2 LQKENI. The CDR3 DNA reads as TGTGCCAGCTCAGTAAGCGGGAGGTATCCCGACAATGAGCAGTTCTTC. Its translation: CASSVSGRYPDNEQFF.

This chain connects TRBV6-5 to TRBJ2-3; TRBD1 matches at 8 bases. The CDR3 is 15 residues long. The ends lost 6 bases at V and 5 bases at J; junction bases unmatched: 10. Looked up from germline, CDR1 is MNHEY and CDR2 is SVGAGI. The CDR3 sequence: CASSRGQGGVDTQYF. CDR3 in DNA: TGTGCCAGCAGCCGCGGACAGGGAGGAGTAGATACGCAGTATTTT.

The rearrangement links TRBV2 to TRBJ2-7; 9 nucleotides agree with TRBD2. The V segment lost 3 bases and the J segment 2 bases; nucleotides outside the gene matches: 5. Germline V gene sequence: CDR1 SNHLY, CDR2 FYNNEI. The CDR3 covers 15 residues. CDR3 sequence: CASSDAGGGTYEQYF. The CDR3 nucleotides read TGTGCCAGCAGTGACGCGGGAGGGGGCACCTACGAGCAGTACTTC.

CDR3 nucleotide sequence: TGCGCCAGCAGCTCGGGACTAGCGTTAACCTACGAGCAGTACTTC. This encodes CASSSGLALTYEQYF. The chain carries TRBV5-1 and TRBJ2-7; 10 positions match TRBD2. Trimming at V came to 3 bases and at J to 2 bases, leaving 5 bases not matched to a gene. Germline CDR1 and CDR2: SGHRS and YFSETQ. The CDR3 loop spans 15 amino acids.

V gene TRBV6-4 combines with J gene TRBJ2-5, with 7 positions matching TRBD2. The CDR3 sequence is 15 residues long. V lost 3 bases and J lost 2; bases outside the gene matches: 6. Per the germline V gene, CDR1 is MRHNA and CDR2 is SNTAGT. CDR3 sequence reads: CASSETGGDQETQYF. The CDR3 nucleotides are TGTGCCAGCAGTGAGACGGGGGGAGATCAAGAGACCCAGTACTTC.

Worth noting for this clone: Germline and junction disagree at one end, which may indicate a read error. This chain connects TRBV5-6 to TRBJ2-3, with TRBD2 identical over 10 bases. In germline, CDR1 is SGHDT, CDR2 YYEEEE. The CDR3 sequence is 17 residues long. The CDR3 here is CASSLEIGTSGTDTQYF. CDR3 sequence (DNA): TGTGCCAGCAGTTTGGAGATCGGGACTAGCGGCACAGATACGCAGTATTTT.

The chain carries TRBV6-4 and TRBJ1-2, with TRBD1 matching 8 bases. This CDR3 is built from 15 residues. V trimming: 8 bases; J trimming: 4 bases; junction bases outside the gene matches: 12. Germline CDR1 MRHNA, CDR2 SNTAGT. The CDR3 loop reads CASSRGQESSYGYTF. Written as DNA, the CDR3 is TGTGCCAGCTCGAGGGGACAGGAAAGTAGCTATGGCTACACCTTC.

This clone was seen once. The chain has TRBV5-6 and TRBJ2-1, with a weak D call TRBD1 (6 bases). V gave up 4 bases and J gave up 0 bases, with 14 bases separating them. Germline V gene data show CDR1 as SGHDT and CDR2 as YYEEEE. This CDR3 is 16 amino acids long. DNA for the CDR3: TGTGCCAGCAGCCACCCGAAGGGGGTCTCCTACAATGAGCAGTTCTTC. Its protein is CASSHPKGVSYNEQFF.

This clone is labeled medium-sized. This sample also contains other DNA sequences that code for the same CDR3. The J gene is TRBJ2-6, the V gene TRBV4-2; possible D gene TRBD1, 5 bases. Germline lookup yields CDR1 LGHNA and CDR2 YNFKEQ. V lost 0 bases to trimming and J lost 4 bases, with 10 bases between them. This CDR3 comprises 16 residues. In nucleotides, the CDR3 is TGTGCCAGCAGCCAAGAGCAGGGATCCGGGGCCAACGTCCTGACTTTC. It translates to CASSQEQGSGANVLTF.

This clone was seen just once. The chain is built from TRBV5-1 and TRBJ2-2, with D unresolved. The germline gives CDR1 SGHRS, CDR2 YFSETQ. This CDR3 has 14 amino acids. Trimming took off 2 bases at V and 1 base at J, with 6 bases between the two ends. DNA of the CDR3: TGCGCCAGCAGCTTAACAGAGAACACCGGGGAGCTGTTTTTT. Its translation is CASSLTENTGELFF.

V is TRBV6-5 and J is TRBJ2-1; D unclear. Trimming shortened V by 0 bases and J by 4 bases, and 4 bases separated the two germline ends. The V gene's germline CDR1 is MNHEY and CDR2 SVGAGI. This CDR3 comprises 13 residues. The CDR3 sequence: CASSYSSYNEQFF. The CDR3 DNA reads as TGTGCCAGCAGTTACTCCAGTTACAATGAGCAGTTCTTC.

The chain links TRBV10-1 to TRBJ2-1, with TRBD1 matching 9 bases. This CDR3 is built from 15 residues. The germline gives CDR1 WNHNN, CDR2 SYGVQD (reference sequence). The trim removed 2 bases at V and 6 bases at J, leaving 5 bases unmatched. The CDR3 reads CASSEHRDRVNEQFF. The CDR3, as DNA: TGCGCCAGCAGTGAGCACCGGGACAGGGTCAATGAGCAGTTCTTC.

As DNA, the CDR3 is TGTGCCAGTCGACAGGGAAATGACTACAATGAGCAGTTCTTC. This codes for CASRQGNDYNEQFF. The gene calls are TRBV19 and TRBJ2-1; 7 positions match TRBD1. The CDR3 runs 14 residues. Germline V gene data show CDR1 as LNHDA and CDR2 as SQIVND (reference sequence). The V gene end was trimmed by 8 bases and the J gene end by 3 bases; junction bases not matched to a gene: 7.

This clone came up a few times. V is TRBV10-3 and J is TRBJ1-2; tentatively, D is TRBD1 (5 bases). The germline V gene has CDR1 ENHRY and CDR2 SYGVKD. V was clipped by 2 bases and J by 0 bases, with 10 bases between them. The CDR3 is 15 amino acids. CDR3 coding DNA: TGTGCCATCAGTGAGATGGGGCTAGCTAACTATGGCTACACCTTC. It encodes CAISEMGLANYGYTF.

The chain uses TRBV7-3 and TRBJ1-1, with a possible D match to TRBD1 (5 bases). Germline V gene sequence: CDR1 SGHTA, CDR2 FQGTGA. With 1 base removed from V and 4 bases from J, the gap between germline ends came to 10 bases. CDR3 size: 14 residues. Written as DNA, the CDR3 is TGTGCCAGCAGCTTAAGCGGGGCCTTCACTGAAGCTTTCTTT. Amino acids: CASSLSGAFTEAFF.

V gene TRBV27 combines with J gene TRBJ2-7; 9 nucleotides align to TRBD2. Germline V CDR1 and CDR2: MNHEY, SMNVEV (reference sequence). The CDR3 covers 16 residues. J lost 0 bases, V lost 5 bases, and 8 bases had no gene match. The DNA of the CDR3 is TGTGCCAGCAGTCCCGGGGTAGCGGGAGCCTCCTACGAGCAGTACTTC. This gives the protein CASSPGVAGASYEQYF.

The chain recombines TRBV5-4 with TRBJ2-5, with TRBD2 matching over 8 bases. The CDR3 totals 15 residues. The germline gives CDR1 SGHNT, CDR2 YYREEE (reference sequence). J gave up 6 bases and V 4 bases, and 11 bases lay outside the gene matches. The CDR3 DNA sequence: TGTGCCAGCAGCACTATTAGCGGGGTGGTTCAGACCCAGTACTTC. Protein product: CASSTISGVVQTQYF. The full variable domain, in which reference TRBV5-4 and TRBJ2-5 provide the parts outside the CDR3, is ETGVTQSPTHLIKTRGQQVTLRCSSQSGHNTVSWYQQALGQGPQFIFQYYREEENGRGNFPPRFSGLQFPNYSSELNVNALELDDSALYLCASSTISGVVQTQYFGPGTRLLVL.

The V and J genes are TRBV15 and TRBJ1-3, with D uncertain. The germline CDR1 and CDR2 sequences are LNHNV and YYDKDF (reference sequence). Trimming removed 0 bases at V and 1 base at J, with 22 bases between. The CDR3 extends over 20 amino acids. CDR3 nucleotide sequence: TGTGCCACCAGCAGAGATCATTGGGTGGTTGGCGAAGCGTCTGGAAACACCATATATTTT. Translated: CATSRDHWVVGEASGNTIYF.

The V and J genes are TRBV11-2 and TRBJ1-1; D not resolved. The CDR3 is 15 amino acids. V was cut by 8 bases and J by 1 base, with 17 bases left in between. The germline V gene has CDR1 SGHAT and CDR2 FQNNGV. CDR3 DNA sequence: TGTGCCAGCCTCGAGGGCCGGGCGGGGAACACTGAAGCTTTCTTT. It is translated as CASLEGRAGNTEAFF.

The chain employs TRBV11-2 and TRBJ2-7, with 9 bases that match TRBD1. Trimming took 4 bases from V and 0 from J; bases not matched to a gene: 7. This CDR3 region has 16 residues. In germline, CDR1 is SGHAT, CDR2 FQNNGV. The CDR3 DNA reads as TGTGCCAGCAGCTCCTGGACAGGGGAGAGCTCCTACGAGCAGTACTTC. It codes for CASSSWTGESSYEQYF. The variable domain in full, with the rest retrieved from reference TRBV11-2 and TRBJ2-7, is EAGVAQSPRYKIIEKRQSVAFWCNPISGHATLYWYQQILGQGPKLLIQFQNNGVVDDSQLPKDRFSAERLKGVDSTLKIQPAKLEDSAVYLCASSSWTGESSYEQYFGPGTRLTVT.

The CDR3, as DNA: TGCGCCAGCAGCCAGAGGGGGTATGGGATATACAATGAGCAGTTCTTC. Translation gives CASSQRGYGIYNEQFF. The genes are TRBV4-3 and TRBJ2-1, with D perhaps TRBD1 (6 bases). V lost 3 bases and J lost 4, with 16 bases in between. The CDR3 is 16 residues long. The V gene's germline CDR1 is LGHNA and CDR2 YSLEER.

This chain links TRBV6-4 with TRBJ2-3, with TRBD2 matching 9 bases. CDR3 length equals 15 residues. CDR1 MRHNA and CDR2 SNTAGT come from the germline V gene. The junction had 4 bases not matched to a gene; V was cut back by 4 bases and J by 2 bases. The CDR3 reads CASSATSGDTDTQYF. CDR3 DNA sequence: TGTGCCAGCAGTGCGACTAGCGGTGACACAGATACGCAGTATTTT.

The table lists this clone with a count of one. This chain links TRBV28 with TRBJ1-1; TRBD1 agrees at 7 bases. The junction had 5 bases not matched to a gene; V was cut back by 2 bases and J by 8 bases. The CDR3 has 13 amino acids. The germline V gene has CDR1 MDHEN and CDR2 SYDVKM. For the CDR3, the DNA is TGTGCCAGCAGTTTAAGGGGGCCCCGGGAAGCTTTCTTT. Translated: CASSLRGPREAFF.

This clone was seen only once. The chain joins TRBV6-5 to TRBJ2-7; tentative D call: TRBD1 (5 bases). From germline, CDR1 is MNHEY and CDR2 SVGAGI. This CDR3 is built from 15 residues. Trimming shortened V by 0 bases and J by 3 bases, and 12 bases separated the two germline ends. CDR3 region: CASSYSFDRDYEQYF. CDR3 in DNA: TGTGCCAGCAGTTACTCCTTCGACAGAGACTACGAGCAGTACTTC.